This T cell receptor (beta chain) was recovered during a study of T cell repertoires in ileal Crohn's disease. In the study overall: Around 40% were active smokers at surgery; median disease duration was approximately 7.3 years. All patients had surgery for stricturing (61%) or penetrating (39%) disease.

The CDR3 contains 16 residues. CDR1 is SGHAT and CDR2 is FQNNGV in the germline V gene. The V segment lost 5 bases and the J segment 0 bases; nucleotides outside the gene matches: 5. The sample holds a few counts of this clone. Its specificity is unknown. Findings of the study overall: Every patient over 26.8% clonality showed endoscopic recurrence.

Data came from immunoSEQ multiplex PCR; TCRdb stores just in-frame clones and leaves some out. The repertoire holds some 4,000 clones, approximately 69% seen once, with 15% to 20% in the top ten. The clonotype originates from an adult with Crohn's disease. The gene calls are TRBV11-2 and TRBJ2-7, with TRBD1 matching 12 bases. Specimen: ileal tissue. This CDR3 reads CASSPGQGAFSYEQYF. As DNA, the CDR3 is TGTGCCAGCAGCCCGGGACAGGGGGCGTTCTCCTACGAGCAGTACTTC. Variable domain in full (rest from reference TRBV11-2 and TRBJ2-7): EAGVAQSPRYKIIEKRQSVAFWCNPISGHATLYWYQQILGQGPKLLIQFQNNGVVDDSQLPKDRFSAERLKGVDSTLKIQPAKLEDSAVYLCASSPGQGAFSYEQYFGPGTRLTVT.